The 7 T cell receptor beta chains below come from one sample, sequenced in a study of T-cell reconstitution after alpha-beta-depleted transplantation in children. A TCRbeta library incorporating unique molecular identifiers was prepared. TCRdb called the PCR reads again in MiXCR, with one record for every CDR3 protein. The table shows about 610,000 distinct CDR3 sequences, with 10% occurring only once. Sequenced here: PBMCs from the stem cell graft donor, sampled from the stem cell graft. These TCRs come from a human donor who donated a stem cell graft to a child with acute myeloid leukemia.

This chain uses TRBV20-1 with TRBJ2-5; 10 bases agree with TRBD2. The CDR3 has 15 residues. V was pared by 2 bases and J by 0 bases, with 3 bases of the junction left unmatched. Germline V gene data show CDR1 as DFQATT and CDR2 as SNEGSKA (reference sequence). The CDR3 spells CSARFLAGDQETQYF. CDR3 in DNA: TGCAGTGCTAGATTCCTAGCGGGGGACCAAGAGACCCAGTACTTC.

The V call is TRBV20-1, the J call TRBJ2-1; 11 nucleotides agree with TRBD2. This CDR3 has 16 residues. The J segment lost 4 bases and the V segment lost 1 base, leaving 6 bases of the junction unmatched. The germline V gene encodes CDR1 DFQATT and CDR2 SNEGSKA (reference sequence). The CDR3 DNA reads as TGCAGTGCTAGAGCCTATACTAGCGGGAGATACAATGAGCAGTTCTTC. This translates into CSARAYTSGRYNEQFF.

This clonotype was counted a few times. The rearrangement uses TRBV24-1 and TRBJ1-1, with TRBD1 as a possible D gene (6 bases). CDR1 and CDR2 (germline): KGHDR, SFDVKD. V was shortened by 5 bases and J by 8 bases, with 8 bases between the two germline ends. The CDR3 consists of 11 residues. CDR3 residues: CATSVGAEAFF. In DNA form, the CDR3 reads TGTGCCACCAGTGTGGGGGCCGAAGCTTTCTTT.

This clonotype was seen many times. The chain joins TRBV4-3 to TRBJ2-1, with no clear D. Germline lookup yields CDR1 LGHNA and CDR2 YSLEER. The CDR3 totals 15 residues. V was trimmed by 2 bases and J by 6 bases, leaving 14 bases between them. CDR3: CASSQSTLTGNEQFF. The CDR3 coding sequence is TGCGCCAGCAGCCAATCTACCCTAACGGGCAATGAGCAGTTCTTC.

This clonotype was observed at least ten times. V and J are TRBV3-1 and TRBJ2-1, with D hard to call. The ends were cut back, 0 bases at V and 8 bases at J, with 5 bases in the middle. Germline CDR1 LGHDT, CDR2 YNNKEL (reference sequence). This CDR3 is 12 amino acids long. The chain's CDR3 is CASSQDRYEQFF. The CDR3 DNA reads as TGTGCCAGCAGCCAAGACAGGTATGAGCAGTTCTTC.

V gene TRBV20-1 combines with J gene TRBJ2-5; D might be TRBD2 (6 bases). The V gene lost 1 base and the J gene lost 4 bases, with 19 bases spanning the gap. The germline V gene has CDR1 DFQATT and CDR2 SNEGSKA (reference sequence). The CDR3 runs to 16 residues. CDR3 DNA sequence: TGCAGTGCTAGAGTCCCGGCGGGGAAGGGGCCAGAGACCCAGTACTTC. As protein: CSARVPAGKGPETQYF.

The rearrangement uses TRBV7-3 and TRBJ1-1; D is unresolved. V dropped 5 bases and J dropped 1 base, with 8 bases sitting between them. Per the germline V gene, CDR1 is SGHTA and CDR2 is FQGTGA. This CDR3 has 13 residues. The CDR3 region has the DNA TGTGCCAGCAGCGGGTCCACGAACACTGAAGCTTTCTTT. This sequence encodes CASSGSTNTEAFF.